The clone carrying this T cell receptor (beta chain) was counted a single time. The data are from a study of blood T cell repertoires in COVID-19. The V segment lost 4 bases and the J segment 5 bases; nucleotides outside the gene matches: 14. The CDR3 runs to 17 residues. In germline, CDR1 is LGHNA, CDR2 YSLEER. Libraries were prepared by immunoSEQ multiplex PCR; TCRdb keeps only in-frame clonotypes and omits some of them. The sample yields 97,000 or so clones, roughly 92% seen once. Followed longitudinally, the Seattle patients had been enrolled during active infection. The sequence was collected from a woman in her forties or fifties with COVID-19, enrolled during active disease. V usage is TRBV4-3 and J usage is TRBJ2-4, with 7 nucleotides matching TRBD1. Sample: peripheral blood. CDR3: CASSPTTGAGWENIQYF. The DNA of the CDR3 is TGCGCCAGCAGCCCAACTACAGGGGCTGGATGGGAAAACATTCAGTACTTC.